Each of the 25 T cell receptor beta chains below was sequenced from the same sample in a study of naive and memory T cell subsets. An equimolar mix of two oligonucleotides served as the beta constant-region primer for TRBC1 and TRBC2. Four rounds of PCR amplified the ligated cDNA using nested alpha and beta constant-region primers plus SP2. One entry per CDR3 protein results from TCRdb running MiXCR on the UMI-ligation and nested PCR reads. This repertoire shows roughly 150,000 distinct CDR3 sequences, under 25% found once; its top ten account for over 0.09%. General study points: Possibly reflecting memory cells re-expressing CD45RA, a few larger clonotypes occurred in naive repertoires, especially CD8.

These receptors' antigens are unknown. The sequenced sample was naive CD4+ T cells from blood. The source is a human donor in good health.

This clonotype has only a few counts. The V call is TRBV27, the J call TRBJ2-7; the match to TRBD2 covers 10 bases. The CDR3 runs to 13 residues. With 6 bases clipped from V and 4 bases from J, the junction kept 3 bases outside the gene matches. Germline CDR1 MNHEY, CDR2 SMNVEV (reference sequence). The CDR3 loop is CASRGLADYEQYF. The DNA of the CDR3 is TGTGCCAGCAGAGGACTAGCGGATTACGAGCAGTACTTC.

This clonotype was observed at least ten times. This chain uses TRBV12-5 with TRBJ2-3, with a possible D match to TRBD1 (6 bases). This CDR3 region has 16 residues. Per germline, CDR1 LGHNT and CDR2 FRNRAP. The V gene lost 7 bases and the J gene lost 1 base, with 18 bases spanning the gap. The CDR3 reads CASAWGTLGGTDTQYF. The CDR3 DNA reads TGTGCTAGTGCCTGGGGGACACTCGGGGGCACAGATACGCAGTATTTT. The complete variable domain, with remaining parts taken from reference TRBV12-5 and TRBJ2-3, reads DARVTQTPRHKVTEMGQEVTMRCQPILGHNTVFWYRQTMMQGLELLAYFRNRAPLDDSGMPKDRFSAEMPDATLATLKIQPSEPRDSAVYFCASAWGTLGGTDTQYFGPGTRLTVL.

This clonotype was seen repeatedly, ten times or more. The chain employs TRBV29-1 and TRBJ1-1, with no clear D. The CDR3 is 13 residues long. Deletions cut 4 bases from V and 0 bases from J, with 9 bases between. Germline V gene sequence: CDR1 SQVTM, CDR2 ANQGSEA. In DNA, the CDR3 is TGCAGCGTTGCGCAGGTCATGAACACTGAAGCTTTCTTT. Amino acids: CSVAQVMNTEAFF.

Worth noting for this clonotype: At one of its ends the junction is not consistent with the germline gene, which may arise from a read error. This chain uses TRBV12-5 with TRBJ1-5, with 7 bases aligning to TRBD1. CDR1 is LGHNT, CDR2 FRNRAP, per germline. CDR3 length equals 14 residues. Here the CDR3 reads CASGLDGRGDRVDF. The DNA for the CDR3 is TGTGCTAGTGGTTTGGACGGCCGAGGAGACAGGGTGGATTTT. The variable domain in full, with the rest retrieved from reference TRBV12-5 and TRBJ1-5, is DARVTQTPRHKVTEMGQEVTMRCQPILGHNTVFWYRQTMMQGLELLAYFRNRAPLDDSGMPKDRFSAEMPDATLATLKIQPSEPRDSAVYFCASGLDGRGDRVDFGDGTRLSIL.

This clonotype was seen a handful of times. V is TRBV20-1 and J is TRBJ2-3; TRBD1 matches 10 bases. The CDR3 is made up of 15 amino acids. Germline V gives CDR1 DFQATT, CDR2 SNEGSKA (reference sequence). Trimming at V came to 6 bases and at J to 2 bases, leaving 8 bases not matched to a gene. CDR3 coding DNA: TGCAGTGCCCCAGGGACAGGGGCCTTCACAGATACGCAGTATTTT. Its translation: CSAPGTGAFTDTQYF.

V is TRBV11-3 and J is TRBJ2-2; unclear D gene. The V end was cut by 2 bases, the J end by 2 bases, with 3 bases between. This CDR3 comprises 13 residues. Germline CDR1 and CDR2: SGHNT and YENEEA. CDR3 sequence: CASSLLNTGELFF. The CDR3 bases are TGTGCCAGCAGCTTACTAAACACCGGGGAGCTGTTTTTT.

The V and J genes are TRBV28 and TRBJ1-6; TRBD1 is a possible D gene (6 bases). The germline V and J ends were trimmed by 5 bases and 11 bases, with 19 bases remaining between them. This CDR3 is 15 amino acids long. Germline-derived CDR1 and CDR2 are MDHEN and SYDVKM. The CDR3 protein is CASSPPQGLGTPLHF. CDR3 nucleotides: TGTGCCAGCAGTCCTCCACAGGGACTGGGGACACCCCTCCACTTT.

This clonotype has a handful of counts. The chain uses TRBV19 and TRBJ2-1, with 9 bases fitting TRBD1. The V gene's germline CDR1 is LNHDA and CDR2 SQIVND (reference sequence). J was trimmed by 3 bases and V by 5 bases; bases with no gene match: 8. This CDR3 has 16 residues. CDR3 nucleotide sequence: TGTGCCAGTAGTGATCGAAGGGGACAGGGCTACAATGAGCAGTTCTTC. This gives the protein CASSDRRGQGYNEQFF.

The rearrangement joins TRBV20-1 to TRBJ2-7; 11 bases fit TRBD2. CDR3 size: 15 residues. Losses at the gene ends were 5 bases for V and 2 bases for J; bases not matched to a gene: 8. Germline V lookup: CDR1 DFQATT, CDR2 SNEGSKA (reference sequence). CDR3 bases: TGCAGTGCTCCTCCGACTAGCGGGGTTACCTACGAGCAGTACTTC. Translation: CSAPPTSGVTYEQYF.

In this sample, this clonotype turned up a few times. The rearrangement uses TRBV3-1 and TRBJ2-7; D call uncertain. The CDR3 is made up of 14 amino acids. Trimming cost V 4 bases and J 2 bases, with 12 bases left between them. Germline CDR1 LGHDT, CDR2 YNNKEL (reference sequence). The CDR3 DNA is TGTGCCAGCAGCCCGCCCCTTAGAGCCTACGAGCAGTACTTC. It specifies CASSPPLRAYEQYF.

The chain combines TRBV5-4 with TRBJ2-7; D is tentatively TRBD1 or TRBD2 (5 bases each). The germline V gene encodes CDR1 SGHNT and CDR2 YYREEE (reference sequence). The CDR3 runs to 15 residues. V shed 4 bases and J shed 2 bases, with 16 bases lying between them. CDR3 DNA sequence: TGTGCCAGCAGCCCCGTCCCCATGGGGGCCTACGAGCAGTACTTC. This translates into CASSPVPMGAYEQYF.

The gene calls are TRBV28 and TRBJ2-7, with D perhaps TRBD2 (6 bases). Germline V gene sequence: CDR1 MDHEN, CDR2 SYDVKM. CDR3 length equals 13 residues. Between the trimmed V and J ends, which lost 5 bases and 3 bases, there was a span of 11 bases. The DNA of the CDR3 is TGTGCCAGCAGTCGCGGAGGGCTCTACGAGCAGTACTTC. This sequence encodes CASSRGGLYEQYF. The full variable domain, its missing parts supplied by reference TRBV28 and TRBJ2-7, is DVKVTQSSRYLVKRTGEKVFLECVQDMDHENMFWYRQDPGLGLRLIYFSYDVKMKEKGDIPEGYSVSREKKERFSLILESASTNQTSMYLCASSRGGLYEQYFGPGTRLTVT.

In this sample, this clonotype turned up a few times. The genes are TRBV20-1 and TRBJ2-7; D gene ambiguous. V lost 3 bases, J lost 0 bases, and 6 bases lay in between. The CDR3 is 12 residues long. CDR1 DFQATT and CDR2 SNEGSKA come from the germline V gene (reference sequence). The CDR3 sequence is CSASGFSYEQYF. CDR3 nucleotides: TGCAGTGCTAGCGGGTTCTCCTACGAGCAGTACTTC.

V and J are TRBV20-1 and TRBJ1-1, with a weak D call TRBD1 (5 bases). The germline CDR1 and CDR2 sequences are DFQATT and SNEGSKA (reference sequence). Trimming took 5 bases from V and 0 from J, leaving 10 bases between them. The CDR3 has 13 residues. CDR3 in DNA: TGCAGTGCTCTGACAGAGGTGAACACTGAAGCTTTCTTT. Translated: CSALTEVNTEAFF.

This clonotype was picked up many times. The chain combines TRBV3-1 with TRBJ2-1; D is uncertain. V was pared by 0 bases and J by 7 bases, with 1 base between. The germline gives CDR1 LGHDT, CDR2 YNNKEL (reference sequence). This CDR3 comprises 11 residues. CDR3: CASSQDNEQFF. The CDR3 coding sequence is TGTGCCAGCAGCCAAGATAATGAGCAGTTCTTC.

Only a few counts were recorded for this clonotype. The V and J genes are TRBV15 and TRBJ2-7, with D possibly TRBD1 on 8 matching bases. The CDR3 covers 17 residues. The germline V and J ends were trimmed by 1 base and 2 bases, with 18 bases remaining between them. Germline CDR1 reads LNHNV; CDR2 reads YYDKDF (reference sequence). The CDR3 sequence: CATSRGGGTGGAYEQYF. CDR3 nucleotides: TGTGCCACCAGCAGAGGGGGGGGAACAGGGGGAGCCTACGAGCAGTACTTC.

This clonotype came up a few times. This chain uses TRBV3-1 with TRBJ2-3; D is possibly TRBD1 (6 bases). The CDR3 spans 14 residues. From germline, CDR1 is LGHDT and CDR2 YNNKEL (reference sequence). Trimming left V 0 bases short and J 4 bases short, with 8 bases between. The CDR3 DNA reads as TGTGCCAGCAGCCAAGATGGGGGCCCAGATACGCAGTATTTT. Protein product: CASSQDGGPDTQYF.

This clonotype was observed a few times. For the CDR3, the DNA is TGTGCCAGCAGTCTCGCTCCCGGGGAGCTGTTTTTT. Translated, it gives CASSLAPGELFF. The chain combines TRBV12-3 or TRBV12-4 with TRBJ2-2; D unresolved. Trimming took 5 bases from V and 6 from J, leaving 7 bases between them. This CDR3 region has 12 residues.

This clonotype was seen more than once but under ten times. This sequence joins TRBV12-3 or TRBV12-4 and TRBJ2-2, with D perhaps matching TRBD1 or TRBD2 (5 bases each). This CDR3 is built from 15 residues. V was pared by 1 base and J by 2 bases, with 8 bases between. The CDR3 sequence: CASSLVGGNTGELFF. The CDR3 DNA sequence: TGTGCCAGCAGTTTAGTTGGGGGAAACACCGGGGAGCTGTTTTTT.

CDR3 in amino acids: CASRTAPSEETQYF. CDR3 bases: TGTGCCAGCAGGACCGCCCCTAGCGAAGAGACCCAGTACTTC. The chain has TRBV11-2 and TRBJ2-5; D possibly corresponds to TRBD2 (6 bases). Germline V gene lookup returns CDR1 SGHAT and CDR2 FQNNGV. The CDR3 has 14 residues. The V gene lost 6 bases and the J gene lost 3 bases, with 14 bases spanning the gap.

This clonotype has a count of ten or more. This chain links TRBV18 with TRBJ2-1; 8 bases agree with TRBD1. This CDR3 contains 13 residues. Germline CDR1 KGHSH, CDR2 LQKENI. With 2 bases clipped from V and 9 bases from J, the junction kept 3 bases outside the gene matches. The CDR3 sequence: CASSPDRGGEQFF. CDR3 DNA sequence: TGTGCCAGCTCACCAGACAGGGGAGGTGAGCAGTTCTTC.

The chain carries TRBV6-5 and TRBJ2-7; weak D call: TRBD2 (6 bases). The CDR3 length is 16 residues. Trimming removed 0 bases at V and 4 bases at J, with 16 bases between. Germline CDR1 is MNHEY and CDR2 is SVGAGI. The CDR3 region is CASSYSAGLLMYEQYF. CDR3 bases: TGTGCCAGCAGTTACTCTGCGGGACTCCTAATGTACGAGCAGTACTTC.

CDR3: CASSPHSPTSEQYF. In DNA, the CDR3 is TGTGCCAGCAGTCCTCATTCCCCCACGAGCGAGCAGTACTTC. The rearrangement uses TRBV28 and TRBJ2-7, with D unresolved. The V end lost 5 bases, the J end lost 6 bases, and 17 bases lay between the germline ends. This CDR3 comprises 14 residues. Germline CDR1 and CDR2: MDHEN and SYDVKM.

This clonotype has only a few counts. This chain connects TRBV12-3 or TRBV12-4 to TRBJ2-7; 13 nucleotides agree with TRBD2. The CDR3 is 14 residues long. The ends lost 6 bases at V and 5 bases at J; junction bases unmatched: 4. CDR3 loop: CASSWTSGSDEQYF. The CDR3 nucleotides read TGTGCCAGCAGCTGGACTAGCGGGAGCGACGAGCAGTACTTC.

In this sample, this clonotype turned up a few times. This chain links TRBV12-3 or TRBV12-4 with TRBJ2-7, with 7 bases aligning to TRBD1. This CDR3 contains 14 residues. Trimming removed 7 bases from V and 2 bases from J; junction bases left unmatched: 8. The CDR3 coding sequence is TGTGCCAGCACTCTCCGGGACAGCACCTACGAGCAGTACTTC. It is translated as CASTLRDSTYEQYF.